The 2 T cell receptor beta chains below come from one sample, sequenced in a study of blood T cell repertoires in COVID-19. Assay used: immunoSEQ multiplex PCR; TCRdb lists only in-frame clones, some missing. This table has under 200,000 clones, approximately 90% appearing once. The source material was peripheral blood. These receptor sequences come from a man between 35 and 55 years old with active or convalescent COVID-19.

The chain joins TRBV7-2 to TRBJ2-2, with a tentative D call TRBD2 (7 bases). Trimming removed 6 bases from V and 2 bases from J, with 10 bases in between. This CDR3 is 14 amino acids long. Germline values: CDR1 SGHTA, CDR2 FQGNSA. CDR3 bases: TGTGCCAGCAGTTGGGGGGGCAACACCGGGGAGCTGTTTTTT. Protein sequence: CASSWGGNTGELFF. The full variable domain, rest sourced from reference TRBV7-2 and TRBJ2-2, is GAGVSQSPSNKVTEKGKDVELRCDPISGHTALYWYRQSLGQGLEFLIYFQGNSAPDKSGLPSDRFSAERTGGSVSTLTIQRTQQEDSAVYLCASSWGGNTGELFFGEGSRLTVL.

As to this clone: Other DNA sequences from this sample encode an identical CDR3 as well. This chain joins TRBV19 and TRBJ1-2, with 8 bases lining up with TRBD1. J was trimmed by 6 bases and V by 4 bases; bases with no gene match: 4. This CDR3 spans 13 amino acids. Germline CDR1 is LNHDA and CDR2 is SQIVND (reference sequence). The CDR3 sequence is CASSRDRGDGYTF. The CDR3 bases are TGTGCCAGTAGTAGAGACAGGGGCGATGGCTACACCTTC.